A selection of T cell receptor beta chains follows, all from one sample in a study of shared clonotypes between healthy human individuals. Assay used: immunoSEQ multiplex PCR; TCRdb lists only in-frame clones, some missing. This table has some 2 million clones, about 95% appearing once. The sample consisted of naive CD8+ T cells sorted from blood. The source is a man aged 18 to 30 in good health. Each CDR3 is given with its conserved first and last residue.

j_call v_call cdr3_aa
TRBJ2-7 TRBV6-5 CASRSSESYEQYF
TRBJ2-7 TRBV27 CASSYVGQTYEQYF
TRBJ2-7 TRBV6-5 CASSSWTGREQYF
TRBJ2-7 TRBV7-9 CASSGGTLLYEQYF
TRBJ2-7 TRBV4-1 CASSQEPGVVYEQYF
TRBJ2-3 TRBV29-1 CSAAGQGGDTQYF
TRBJ1-1 TRBV4-1 CASSQEVLGSTEAFF
TRBJ2-1 TRBV27 CASSLYTGWDNEQFF
TRBJ1-1 TRBV5-6 CASSLRTGIMNTEAFF
TRBJ2-7 TRBV5-6 CASSLEGREQYF